The 15 T cell receptor beta chains below were found in one sample sequenced in a study of T cell responses to AZD1222 COVID-19 vaccine. Assay used: immunoSEQ multiplex PCR; TCRdb lists only in-frame clones, some missing. The table shows tens of thousands of clones, with roughly 88% occurring only once. The source was peripheral blood, collected 28 days after the second dose of the MenACWY control vaccine. The receptors were gathered from an adult who received the MenACWY meningococcal vaccine as a control.

The chain recombines TRBV3-1 (or the pseudogene TRBV3-2) with TRBJ2-7, with TRBD1 as a possible D gene (6 bases). Germline values: CDR1 LGHDT, CDR2 YNNKEL (reference sequence). This CDR3 region has 13 residues. V was clipped by 3 bases and J by 6 bases, with 12 bases between them. The CDR3 coding sequence is TGTGCCAGCAGCCATCGACAGGCTCCCGAGCAGTACTTC. Its protein is CASSHRQAPEQYF.

The J gene is TRBJ2-7, the V gene TRBV9; possible D gene TRBD1, 5 bases. Germline V lookup: CDR1 SGDLS, CDR2 YYNGEE. This CDR3 comprises 14 residues. The V end was cut by 1 base, the J end by 5 bases, with 13 bases between. This chain's CDR3 is CASSVMSGIDEQYF. The CDR3 DNA reads TGTGCCAGCAGCGTAATGTCAGGGATCGACGAGCAGTACTTC.

The rearrangement links TRBV28 to TRBJ2-7, with 13 bases aligning to TRBD2. Germline values: CDR1 MDHEN, CDR2 SYDVKM. J lost 4 bases, V lost 5 bases, and 5 bases had no gene match. The length of the CDR3 is 15 residues. Here the CDR3 reads CASSPRLAGGYEQYF. In nucleotides, the CDR3 is TGTGCCAGCAGTCCACGACTAGCGGGAGGATACGAGCAGTACTTC.

The chain is built from TRBV6-4 and TRBJ1-1, with D unresolved. Trimming cost V 2 bases and J 6 bases, with 10 bases left between them. Germline CDR1 and CDR2: MRHNA and SNTAGT. This CDR3 is built from 13 residues. CDR3 DNA sequence: TGTGCCAGCAGTGACACCCCGGGCGCTGAAGCTTTCTTT. Translation gives CASSDTPGAEAFF.

The chain recombines TRBV13 with TRBJ1-6; tentatively, D is TRBD1 (5 bases). This CDR3 region has 15 residues. V lost 4 bases and J 5 bases, leaving 12 bases between the germline ends. CDR1 is PRHDT and CDR2 is FYEKMQ in the germline V gene (reference sequence). The CDR3 loop is CASSWGTGHNSPLHF. CDR3 sequence (DNA): TGTGCCAGCAGCTGGGGGACTGGACATAATTCACCCCTCCACTTT.

This chain uses TRBV28 with TRBJ2-1, with 8 bases lining up with TRBD2. Trimming took 4 bases from V and 4 from J; bases not matched to a gene: 6. Germline CDR1 MDHEN, CDR2 SYDVKM. The CDR3 covers 15 residues. The CDR3 reads CASSSGTRIYNEQFF. The DNA for the CDR3 is TGTGCCAGCAGTTCCGGGACTAGGATTTACAATGAGCAGTTCTTC.

The chain links TRBV30 to TRBJ1-4; 7 nucleotides match TRBD1. Germline trimming cut 1 base from V and 3 bases from J; bases unmatched to any gene: 2. CDR1 GTSNPN and CDR2 SVGIG come from the germline V gene (reference sequence). The CDR3 contains 14 residues. CDR3 protein: CAWSGGQPNEKLFF. The CDR3 DNA sequence: TGTGCCTGGAGTGGGGGACAGCCTAATGAAAAACTGTTTTTT.

The CDR3 DNA reads TGTGCCAGCAGCCGCGGTATCGGGCCATTAGGAGATGAGCAGTTCTTC. Translating it yields CASSRGIGPLGDEQFF. This sequence joins TRBV4-2 and TRBJ2-1; no definite D call. The CDR3 covers 16 residues. Germline CDR1 is LGHNA and CDR2 is YNFKEQ. The V end lost 4 bases, the J end lost 8 bases, and 21 bases lay between the germline ends.

This clone was recorded a few times. The chain recombines TRBV2 with TRBJ2-1; TRBD2 matches at 8 bases. From germline, CDR1 is SNHLY and CDR2 FYNNEI. CDR3 length equals 15 residues. The junction had 11 bases not matched to a gene; V was cut back by 7 bases and J by 6 bases. The CDR3 DNA is TGTGCCAGCACCGACCGGACTAGCCTGATCAATGAGCAGTTCTTC. This translates into CASTDRTSLINEQFF.

V gene TRBV28 combines with J gene TRBJ2-7; 11 positions match TRBD1. Germline-derived CDR1 and CDR2 are MDHEN and SYDVKM. The junction had 10 bases not matched to a gene; V was cut back by 6 bases and J by 3 bases. The CDR3 totals 16 residues. The CDR3 reads CASRPGTGGSFYEQYF. Written as DNA, the CDR3 is TGTGCCAGCAGACCCGGGACAGGGGGATCCTTCTACGAGCAGTACTTC. The full variable domain, completed using reference TRBV28 and TRBJ2-7, is DVKVTQSSRYLVKRTGEKVFLECVQDMDHENMFWYRQDPGLGLRLIYFSYDVKMKEKGDIPEGYSVSREKKERFSLILESASTNQTSMYLCASRPGTGGSFYEQYFGPGTRLTVT.

This rearrangement joins TRBV21-1 to TRBJ2-3; TRBD2, the table's D call, lacks a check against the DNA. TRBV21-1 is a pseudogene segment. This CDR3 spans 14 amino acids. CDR3 sequence: CASRHEPEADTQYF. CDR3 bases: TGTGCCAGCAGGCACGAGCCGGAGGCAGATACGCAGTATTTT.

This clone is medium-sized. This chain joins TRBV19 and TRBJ2-2; TRBD2 aligns across 10 bases. Germline-derived CDR1 and CDR2 are LNHDA and SQIVND (reference sequence). The CDR3 extends over 15 amino acids. J lost 6 bases, V lost 8 bases, and 9 bases had no gene match. The CDR3, as DNA: TGTGCCAGTCAAGGATTAGCGGGAGGAGCCGGGGAGCTGTTTTTT. Encoded protein: CASQGLAGGAGELFF. Variable domain in full (rest from reference TRBV19 and TRBJ2-2): DGGITQSPKYLFRKEGQNVTLSCEQNLNHDAMYWYRQDPGQGLRLIYYSQIVNDFQKGDIAEGYSVSREKKESFPLTVTSAQKNPTAFYLCASQGLAGGAGELFFGEGSRLTVL.

The rearrangement uses TRBV5-4 and TRBJ2-7; D unresolved. Germline CDR1 and CDR2: SGHNT and YYREEE (reference sequence). The CDR3 length is 13 residues. V lost 4 bases, J lost 3 bases, and 11 bases lay in between. The CDR3 loop reads CASSVANNYEQYF. DNA for the CDR3: TGTGCCAGCAGCGTGGCCAATAACTACGAGCAGTACTTC.

In its sample, this clone was seen a few times. V usage is TRBV19 and J usage is TRBJ2-1; D unresolved. This CDR3 is built from 13 residues. Trimming took off 5 bases at V and 3 bases at J, with 8 bases between the two ends. Per the germline V gene, CDR1 is LNHDA and CDR2 is SQIVND (reference sequence). This CDR3 is CASSSTNYNEQFF. CDR3 in DNA: TGTGCCAGTAGTTCCACTAACTACAATGAGCAGTTCTTC.

This rearrangement joins TRBV9 to TRBJ1-6; TRBD1 agrees at 8 bases. Germline V gene sequence: CDR1 SGDLS, CDR2 YYNGEE. Trimming at V came to 4 bases and at J to 0 bases, leaving 6 bases not matched to a gene. This CDR3 contains 17 residues. This CDR3 is CASSPRTGYSYNSPLHF. The CDR3 DNA sequence: TGTGCCAGCAGCCCCCGGACAGGGTACTCCTATAATTCACCCCTCCACTTT.